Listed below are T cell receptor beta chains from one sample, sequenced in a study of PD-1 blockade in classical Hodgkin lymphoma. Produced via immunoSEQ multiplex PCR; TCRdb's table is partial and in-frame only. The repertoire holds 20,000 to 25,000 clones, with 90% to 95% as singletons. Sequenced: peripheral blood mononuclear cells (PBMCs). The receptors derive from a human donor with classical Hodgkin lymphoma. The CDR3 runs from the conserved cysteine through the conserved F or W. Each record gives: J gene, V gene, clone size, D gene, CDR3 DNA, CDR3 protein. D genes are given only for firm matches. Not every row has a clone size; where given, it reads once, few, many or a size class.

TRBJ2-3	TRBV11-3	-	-	TGTGCCAGCAGCTTAGATGGCGGGGTCGGCACAGATACGCAGTATTTT	CASSLDGGVGTDTQYF
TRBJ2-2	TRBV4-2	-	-	TGTGCCAGCAGCCAAGATATGGGGGAGAACACCGGGGAGCTGTTTTTT	CASSQDMGENTGELFF
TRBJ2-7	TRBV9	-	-	TGTGCCAGCAGCGTAGGTCCGGACAGAGACTACGAGCAGTACTTC	CASSVGPDRDYEQYF
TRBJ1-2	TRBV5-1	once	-	TGCGCCAGGTCCGTGAGGGGTGGCTACACCTTC	CARSVRGGYTF
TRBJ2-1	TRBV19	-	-	TGTGCCAGTAGTATAGGCGCCCACTACAATGAGCAGTTCTTC	CASSIGAHYNEQFF
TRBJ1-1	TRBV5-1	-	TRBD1	TGCGCCAGCAGCCTAAACGCCGGGACAGCGAACACTGAAGCTTTCTTT	CASSLNAGTANTEAFF
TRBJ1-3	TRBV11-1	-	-	TGTGCCAGCAGCTCAGACTCTGGAAACACCATATATTTT	CASSSDSGNTIYF
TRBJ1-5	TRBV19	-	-	TGTGCCAGTAATACCTATAGCAATCAGCCCCAGCATTTT	CASNTYSNQPQHF
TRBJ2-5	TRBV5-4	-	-	TGTGCCAGCAGCTTCGACGGCGACCCACCCTCCCAGTACTTC	CASSFDGDPPSQYF
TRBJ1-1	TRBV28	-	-	TGTGCCAGCAGCTCACACATGGGGACTGAAGCTTTCTTT	CASSSHMGTEAFF
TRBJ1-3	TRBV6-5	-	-	TGTGCCAGCAGTGCGGACGGTTCTGGAAACACCATATATTTT	CASSADGSGNTIYF
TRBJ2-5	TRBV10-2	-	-	TGCGCCAGCAGCGGGGGAGTACAAGAGACCCAGTACTTC	CASSGGVQETQYF
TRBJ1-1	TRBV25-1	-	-	TGTGCCAGCAGTGAATTCCGAGGGGGTGAAGCTTTCTTT	CASSEFRGGEAFF
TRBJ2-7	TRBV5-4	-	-	TGTGCCAGCAGCGTACCAGACCCGGCGGGGGCCACCTACGAGCAGTACTTC	CASSVPDPAGATYEQYF
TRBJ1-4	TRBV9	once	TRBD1	TGTGCCAGCAGCGGGGACAGTTCTAATGAAAAACTGTTTTTT	CASSGDSSNEKLFF
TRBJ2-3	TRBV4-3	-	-	TGCGCCAGCAGCCAAGAGCGCACAGATACGCAGTATTTT	CASSQERTDTQYF
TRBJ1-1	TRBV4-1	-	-	TGCGCCAGCAGCCGCCGGGGGAATATGAACACTGAAGCTTTCTTT	CASSRRGNMNTEAFF
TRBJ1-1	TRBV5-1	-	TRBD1	TGCGCCAGCGGGACACAGGGGGCTTTGGCTGAAGCTTTCTTT	CASGTQGALAEAFF
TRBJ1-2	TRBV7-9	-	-	TGTGCCAGCAGCCACCCTATTAACTATGGCTACACCTTC	CASSHPINYGYTF
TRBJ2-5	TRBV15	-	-	TGTGCCACCAGCAGAGTCCCATGGCTAGACCAAGAGACCCAGTACTTC	CATSRVPWLDQETQYF
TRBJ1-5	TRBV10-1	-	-	TGCGCCAGCAGTGAATATAGCAATCAGCCCCAGCATTTT	CASSEYSNQPQHF
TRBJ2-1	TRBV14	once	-	TGTGCCAGCAGCCTCCTTCCTAGGGCACACTCGGAGGGCCACTACAATGAGCAGTTCTTC	CASSLLPRAHSEGHYNEQFF
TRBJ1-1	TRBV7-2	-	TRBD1	TGTGCCAGCAGCTTAGATTGGACAGGGAGGAACACTGAAGCTTTCTTT	CASSLDWTGRNTEAFF
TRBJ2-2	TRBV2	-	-	TGTGCCAGCAGTTGGACAACCGGGGAGCTGTTTTTT	CASSWTTGELFF
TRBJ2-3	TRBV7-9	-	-	TGTGCCAGCAGCTTGGGGACAGATACGCAGTATTTT	CASSLGTDTQYF
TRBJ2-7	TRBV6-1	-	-	TGTGCCAGCAGTGAACGGCAGAGCTCCTACGAGCAGTACTTC	CASSERQSSYEQYF
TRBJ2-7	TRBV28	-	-	TGTGCCAGCAGTTTAGGCTACGGGATGACCTACGAGCAGTACTTC	CASSLGYGMTYEQYF
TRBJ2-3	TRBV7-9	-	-	TGTGCCAGCAGTAACCCCGGGGTGACAGATACGCAGTATTTT	CASSNPGVTDTQYF
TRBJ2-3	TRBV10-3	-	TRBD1	TGTGCCATCAGTGAAATGGTCTCGGCAGGGGGCTTTGGCACAGATACGCAGTATTTT	CAISEMVSAGGFGTDTQYF
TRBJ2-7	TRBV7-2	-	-	TGTGCCAGCAGCTTATCAGGGGCGGGTTACGAGCAGTACTTC	CASSLSGAGYEQYF
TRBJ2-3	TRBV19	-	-	TGTGCCAGTAGCCTTGGAGGGCGAACAGATACGCAGTATTTT	CASSLGGRTDTQYF
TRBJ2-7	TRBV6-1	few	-	TGTGCCAGCATCAGAGGCGGGGAAGGCCAGTACTTC	CASIRGGEGQYF
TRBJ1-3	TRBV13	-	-	TGTGCCAGCAGCCCGAGGGGGGCGAGGGCCGGAAACACCATATATTTT	CASSPRGARAGNTIYF
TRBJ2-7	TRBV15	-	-	TGTGCCACCAGCAGACGGGCCCCTTTGACAGGACATTCCTACGAGCAGTACTTC	CATSRRAPLTGHSYEQYF
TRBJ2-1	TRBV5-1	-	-	TGCGCCAGCAGCCCTGGGGGCGGAAACAATGAGCAGTTCTTC	CASSPGGGNNEQFF
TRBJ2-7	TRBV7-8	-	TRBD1	TGTGCCAGCAGCGCAAGGGACAGCGGCTACGAGCAGTACTTC	CASSARDSGYEQYF
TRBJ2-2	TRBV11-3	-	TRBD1	TGTGCCAGCAGCCCGCGGACAGGGCACACCGGGGAGCTGTTTTTT	CASSPRTGHTGELFF
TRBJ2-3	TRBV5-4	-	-	TGTGCCAGCAGCTTAGTAGGGCGGGCAGATACGCAGTATTTT	CASSLVGRADTQYF
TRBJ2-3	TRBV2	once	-	TGTGCCAGCCTTACGCGAGATACGCAGTATTTT	CASLTRDTQYF
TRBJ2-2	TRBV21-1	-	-	TGTGCCAGCAGCAAACGGGATAGCGGGGGAGGCGACACCGGGGAGCTGTTTTTT	CASSKRDSGGGDTGELFF
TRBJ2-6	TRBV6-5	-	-	TGTGCCAGCACTTTATATGCTGGGGCCAACGTCCTGACTTTC	CASTLYAGANVLTF
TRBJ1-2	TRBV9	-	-	TGTGCCAGCAGCGTAGTGGGGGGCAGGAATGGCTACACCTTC	CASSVVGGRNGYTF
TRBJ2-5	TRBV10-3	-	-	TGTGCCATCAGTGTTGGAGGGGAGACCCAGTACTTC	CAISVGGETQYF
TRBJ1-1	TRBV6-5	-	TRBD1	TGTGCCAGCAGTTACGGGGGGACAGGGAACACTGAAGCTTTCTTT	CASSYGGTGNTEAFF
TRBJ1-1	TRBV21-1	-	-	TGTGCCAGCAGCAAAGCGCCGGATCAGAACACTGAAGCTTTCTTT	CASSKAPDQNTEAFF
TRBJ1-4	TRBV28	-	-	TGTGCCAGCAGCCTAAGCGGCGGAGTGGCTAATGAAAAACTGTTTTTT	CASSLSGGVANEKLFF
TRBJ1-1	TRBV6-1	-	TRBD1	TGTGCCAGCAGTGAAAGACAGGGCCGGTCTGAAGCTTTCTTT	CASSERQGRSEAFF
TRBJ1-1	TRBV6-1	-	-	TGTGCCAGTGGAAGGATGAGCGACACTGAAGCTTTCTTT	CASGRMSDTEAFF
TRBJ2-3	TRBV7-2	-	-	TGTGCCAGCAGCTTAGTAGATACGCAGTATTTT	CASSLVDTQYF
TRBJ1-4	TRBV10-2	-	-	TGCGCCAGCAGTGAGTCGACGGTACCTAATGAAAAACTGTTTTTT	CASSESTVPNEKLFF
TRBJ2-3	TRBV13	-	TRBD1	TGTGCCAGCAGCACTAGACAGGGTCCGCAGTATTTT	CASSTRQGPQYF